Detailed here is one T cell receptor (beta chain). Its antigen target is currently unknown. No qualities accompany the bases; no much larger clone lies one base away. The immunoSEQ Assay, a bias-controlled multiplex PCR, was used to amplify TCRbeta CDR3 regions from genomic DNA. The original methods were these. Within the assay, amplification of reference gene primers was used to estimate how many nucleated cells each sample contained. To quantify the absolute abundance of each unique TCRbeta CDR3 rearrangement, sequence reads were collapsed and filtered. For each sample, productive Simpson clonality was calculated by taking the square root of Simpson's diversity index across productive rearrangements. In its TCRdb copy, this immuneACCESS table keeps in-frame sequences only and misses some clones. Where compared with another copy, unresolved V genes explain less than half of these, and the others have no known cause. D and trimming were read from the DNA, whereas the V and J calls and clone size are those reported in that table. For this sample there are roughly 280,000 clones; about 90% appear just once. Clones ranked in the top ten supply 2% to 2.5% of the sample.

Samples from volunteer blood donors who had recovered from COVID-19 were contributed by a second Seattle source. Collaborating institutions collected whole blood in K2EDTA tubes following their own protocols. Collaborator samples were shipped for TCRbeta analysis as frozen whole blood, isolated PBMCs, or DNA extracted from either sample type. This sample was included in a study of blood T cell repertoires in COVID-19 (dated by TCRdb to the early 2020s). About the full investigation: The collaborator samples originated in the United States, Italy and Spain and spanned the acute and convalescent phases of COVID-19. The material from the prospective study consisted of cDNA or gDNA derived from T cells, B-cell-depleted T cells, or PBMCs. Subjects who had been exposed to COVID-19, were actively infected with it, or had recovered from it provided the deeply sampled blood TCRbeta repertoires that made up the dataset. The repertoires were made available in a free public database intended to serve as a resource for research on the immune response to SARS-CoV-2. Samples were obtained from the ongoing ImmuneRACE study (first 160 participants) and from over 1,000 subjects provided by 6 global collaborators. Nearly every sample came with metadata listing a de-identified subject ID, COVID-19 status, age in years and sex. Where available, HLA class I and class II types were taken from metadata supplied by the sample provider and were not determined by assay-based typing. The paper's findings and limits, for the study overall: The amount of clinical and demographic metadata varied by source and participant and was provided uncurated.

The junction shows trimming of 0 bases on V and 5 bases on J, and the gene matches do not reach 3 bases of it. CDR1 LNHNV and CDR2 YYDKDF were looked up in the germline V gene (reference sequence). The CDR3 holds 16 amino acids from the cysteine to the phenylalanine. CDR3 DNA only is kept here, 48 bases in frame from base 1. In this chain, TRBV15 is recombined with TRBJ2-1; TRBD2 matches 11 bases in the middle. Sequences were obtained from peripheral blood. The receptor was isolated from a woman in her forties or fifties who had recovered from COVID-19. The encoded CDR3 is CATSRDLAGGHNEQFF. The sequenced DNA is TGTGCCACCAGCAGAGACCTAGCGGGAGGCCACAATGAGCAGTTCTTC.